This T cell receptor beta chain is drawn from a study of T-cell reconstitution after alpha-beta-depleted transplantation in children. This clonotype was observed a handful of times. The antigen is not known. The CDR3 totals 15 residues. The V end was cut by 0 bases, the J end by 1 base, with 12 bases between. Germline CDR1 DFQATT, CDR2 SNEGSKA (reference sequence). As it was prepared, the TCRbeta library received unique molecular identifiers. TCRdb passed the PCR reads through MiXCR, listing each CDR3 protein once. The table shows around 700,000 distinct CDR3 sequences, with about 12% occurring only once. Study-wide results and caveats: Roughly two months post-transplant, alpha-beta T cells reportedly originated from several hundred graft clones that had expanded. The high TCRbeta diversity at day 60 in some patients came from surviving recipient T cells and thymic progenitors. One year after transplant, T-cell counts and diversity came mostly from newly produced T cells.

Sample: PBMCs, taken before TCRalphabeta/CD19-depleted stem cell transplant. This clonotype originated in a girl aged 2 to 9 with congenital amegakaryocytic thrombocytopenia, due to receive a stem cell transplant. This sequence joins TRBV20-1 and TRBJ1-1, with D hard to call. The CDR3 region is CSARDRPGRNTEAFF. For the CDR3, the DNA is TGCAGTGCTAGAGATCGGCCGGGTAGGAACACTGAAGCTTTCTTT.